This passage covers 13 T cell receptor beta chains from one sample sequenced in a study of human CD8 memory T cell subsets. TCR beta was sequenced from UMI-tagged 5' RACE libraries. TCRdb re-called the 5' RACE reads; one entry per CDR3 protein, DNA not given. This sample contains several thousand distinct CDR3 sequences. The sequenced sample was CD8+ T cells from PBMCs. The receptor set was obtained from a human donor in good health.

V usage is TRBV28 and J usage is TRBJ2-3; TCRdb outputs TRBD2, but without DNA this stays unchecked. The V gene's germline CDR1 is MDHEN and CDR2 SYDVKM. The length of the CDR3 is 16 residues. The CDR3 region is CASSFPTSGLTDTQYF.

In terms of frequency, this clonotype is medium-sized. The chain uses TRBV25-1 and TRBJ2-1; TCRdb selects TRBD2, and the lack of DNA leaves this call unchecked. The CDR3 contains 17 residues. Germline V gene sequence: CDR1 MGHDK, CDR2 SYGVNS. The CDR3 sequence: CASSDRIGLAGVNEQFF.

The rearrangement joins TRBV2 to TRBJ1-5; TCRdb names TRBD1, which stays unverified in the absence of DNA. Germline-derived CDR1 and CDR2 are SNHLY and FYNNEI. The CDR3 runs 14 residues. The CDR3 sequence is CASSWTGADQPQHF.

In terms of frequency, this clonotype is medium-sized. The CDR3 protein is CASSQIHGDPNEQFF. V and J are TRBV16 and TRBJ2-1; checking the TCRdb D call of TRBD1 is not possible without DNA. This CDR3 has 15 residues. Germline CDR1 and CDR2: KGHSY and FQNENV.

The CDR3 reads CASSPTENYEQYF. The chain joins TRBV5-1 to TRBJ2-7; TCRdb outputs TRBD1, but without DNA this stays unchecked. The CDR3 is 13 residues long. The germline CDR1 and CDR2 sequences are SGHRS and YFSETQ. Based on the CDR3 plus reference TRBV5-1 and TRBJ2-7, the full variable domain is KAGVTQTPRYLIKTRGQQVTLSCSPISGHRSVSWYQQTPGQGLQFLFEYFSETQRNKGNFPGRFSGRQFSNSRSEMNVSTLELGDSALYLCASSPTENYEQYFGPGTRLTVT.

V and J are TRBV13 and TRBJ1-1. CDR3 length: 14 residues. The germline CDR1 and CDR2 sequences are PRHDT and FYEKMQ (reference sequence). The CDR3 is CASSFPTENTEAFF.

This chain uses TRBV20-1 with TRBJ2-3; TCRdb proposes TRBD2, but this gene call is untestable without DNA. The germline V gene has CDR1 DFQATT and CDR2 SNEGSKA (reference sequence). The CDR3 covers 15 residues. The CDR3 reads CSAQLAGGGTDTQYF.

The rearrangement links TRBV20-1 to TRBJ2-7; TCRdb reports TRBD1, a call that lacks DNA to check it against. The length of the CDR3 is 14 residues. From germline, CDR1 is DFQATT and CDR2 SNEGSKA (reference sequence). The CDR3 loop is CSARDGGQVYEQYF.

This chain connects TRBV10-3 to TRBJ2-7; TCRdb proposes TRBD1, but this gene call is untestable without DNA. The germline gives CDR1 ENHRY, CDR2 SYGVKD. This CDR3 spans 13 amino acids. CDR3 in amino acids: CASRTGGLDEQYF.

The V gene is TRBV28, the J gene TRBJ1-5; there is no DNA to check the TCRdb D call of TRBD1. In germline, CDR1 is MDHEN, CDR2 SYDVKM. The CDR3 covers 17 residues. The chain's CDR3 is CASSADGRPVSNQPQHF. Complete variable domain (other parts from reference TRBV28 and TRBJ1-5): DVKVTQSSRYLVKRTGEKVFLECVQDMDHENMFWYRQDPGLGLRLIYFSYDVKMKEKGDIPEGYSVSREKKERFSLILESASTNQTSMYLCASSADGRPVSNQPQHFGDGTRLSIL.

The rearrangement joins TRBV7-9 to TRBJ2-7; the TCRdb call, TRBD1, lacks DNA for checking. Germline V lookup: CDR1 SEHNR, CDR2 FQNEAQ (reference sequence). CDR3 size: 16 residues. CDR3 residues: CASSLAFGGNSYEQYF.

The V call is TRBV4-2, the J call TRBJ2-1; the TCRdb call, TRBD2, lacks DNA for checking. This CDR3 comprises 16 residues. The germline CDR1 and CDR2 sequences are LGHNA and YNFKEQ. The CDR3 sequence is CASSQEWAASYNEQFF.

This clonotype ranks as medium-sized in terms of frequency. V is TRBV10-1 and J is TRBJ1-1. Germline CDR1 and CDR2: WNHNN and SYGVQD (reference sequence). The CDR3 contains 13 residues. The CDR3 region is CASSARENTEAFF.